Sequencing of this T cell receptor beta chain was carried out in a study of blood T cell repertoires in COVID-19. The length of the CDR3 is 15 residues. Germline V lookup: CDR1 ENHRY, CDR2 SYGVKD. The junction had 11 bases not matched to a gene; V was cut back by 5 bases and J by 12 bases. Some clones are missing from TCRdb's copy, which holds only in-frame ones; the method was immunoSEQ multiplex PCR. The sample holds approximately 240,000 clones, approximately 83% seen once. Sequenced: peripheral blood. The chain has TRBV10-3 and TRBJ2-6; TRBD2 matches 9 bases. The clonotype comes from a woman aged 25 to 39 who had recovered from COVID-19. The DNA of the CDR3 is TGTGCCATCAGTACTTCTAGCGGGACCGGCAGCGTCCTGACTTTC. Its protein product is CAISTSSGTGSVLTF.